This TCR beta chain was documented in a study of blood T cell repertoires in COVID-19 (dated by TCRdb to between 2020 and 2021). With respect to the entire study: The collaborator samples originated in the United States, Italy and Spain and spanned the acute and convalescent phases of COVID-19. The material from the prospective study consisted of cDNA or gDNA derived from T cells, B-cell-depleted T cells, or PBMCs. Subjects who had been exposed to COVID-19, were actively infected with it, or had recovered from it provided the deeply sampled blood TCRbeta repertoires that made up the dataset. The repertoires were released in a freely available public database intended as a resource for research on the immune response to SARS-CoV-2. The samples were drawn from two sources: the first 160 participants of the ongoing ImmuneRACE study, and 1,254 subjects contributed by 6 global collaborators. The sample metadata nearly always contained a de-identified subject ID, COVID-19 status, age in years and sex. Where available, HLA class I and class II types were taken from metadata supplied by the sample provider and were not determined by assay-based typing.

Note on this clone: Its antigen specificity is not known. Base-call qualities are not available, and no considerably larger clone is one nucleotide away.

TCRbeta CDR3 regions were amplified from genomic DNA by means of the immunoSEQ Assay, a bias-controlled multiplex PCR. The authors' pipeline ran thus. The number of nucleated cells in each sample was estimated from the amplification of reference gene primers within the assay. To quantify the absolute abundance of each unique TCRbeta CDR3 rearrangement, sequence reads were collapsed and filtered. For each sample, productive Simpson clonality was calculated as the square root of Simpson's diversity index over productive rearrangements. The source is immuneACCESS, and TCRdb retained only in-frame sequences with V and J called. Part of the clones is not carried over; for the studies checked, unresolved V genes explain less than half of this, and the remainder is unexplained. D and trimming were read from the DNA, whereas the V and J calls and clone size are those reported in that table. The sample records 59,000 or so clones, roughly 80% of which are singletons. The ten largest account for 18% of the sample.

General conclusions and limits of the study: How much clinical and demographic metadata was included differed by source and by participant, and the metadata was provided uncurated.

Each collaborating institution followed its own protocols to collect whole blood in K2EDTA tubes. For TCRbeta analysis, collaborators shipped samples in one of three forms: frozen whole blood, isolated PBMCs, or DNA extracted from either of those sample types. The sequencing sample was made of peripheral blood. This receptor was taken from a woman aged 50 to 60 with active or convalescent COVID-19.

CDR3 protein: CASSLADMSGGKLFF. The DNA sequence reads TGCGCCAGCAGCTTGGCGGATATGTCAGGGGGAAAACTGTTTTTT. The chain is made from TRBV5-1 and TRBJ1-4, and TRBD1 matches 7 of the central bases. Clipping removes 0 bases from V and 10 bases from J, with 9 as the unmatched junction base count. The germline V gene sets CDR1 to SGHRS and CDR2 to YFSETQ. The CDR3 runs 15 residues from the cysteine to the phenylalanine. Only the CDR3 region is kept as DNA, spanning 45 bases read in frame from base 1.